This T cell receptor (beta chain) was sequenced during a study of blood T cells in healthy people across ages. Study outcomes and limitations: Greater diversity and more naive CD4+ cells were seen in long-lived donors than in aged donors. Changes seen in expanded clonotypes were possibly confounded by donor CMV status left unknown. Roughly linearly, TCR beta diversity per million T cells fell as age increased.

In regard to this clonotype: Its antigen is unknown.

With a J-beta primer mix and a sample-barcoded 5' primer, a second PCR ran about 6 to 11 cycles. From the 5' RACE reads, TCRdb called clonotypes with MiXCR, one entry per CDR3 protein. Of around 1,900,000 distinct CDR3 sequences listed, about two fifths are singletons. Trimming took 1 base from V and 9 from J, leaving 16 bases between them. CDR1 and CDR2 (germline): LGHDT, YNNKEL (reference sequence). The CDR3 sequence is 15 residues long. This chain links TRBV3-1 with TRBJ2-1; possibly TRBD1 or TRBD2 for D (6 bases each). Sample: blood. The sequence was collected from a human donor in good health. The CDR3 DNA is TGTGCCAGCAGCCAAGTTCAAGGGGGGCACCCTGAGCAGTTCTTC. Translating it yields CASSQVQGGHPEQFF.